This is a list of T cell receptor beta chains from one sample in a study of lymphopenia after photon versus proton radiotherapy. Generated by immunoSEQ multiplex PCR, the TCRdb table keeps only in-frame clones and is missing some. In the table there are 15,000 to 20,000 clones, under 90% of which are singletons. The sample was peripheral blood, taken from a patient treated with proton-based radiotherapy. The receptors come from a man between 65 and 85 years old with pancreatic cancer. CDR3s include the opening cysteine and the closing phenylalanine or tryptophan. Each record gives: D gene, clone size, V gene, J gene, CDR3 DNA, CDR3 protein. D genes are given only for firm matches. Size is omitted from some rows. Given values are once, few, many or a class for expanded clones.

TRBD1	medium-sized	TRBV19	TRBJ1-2	TGTGCCAGTACCCGGGCAGACAGGGAGTATGGCTACACCTTC	CASTRADREYGYTF
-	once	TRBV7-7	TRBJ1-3	TGTGCCAGCAGCCCAGGAGGAAACACCATATATTTT	CASSPGGNTIYF
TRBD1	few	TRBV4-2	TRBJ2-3	TGTGCCAGCAGCCAAGATGTCCCGGGACAGGGCACAGATACGCAGTATTTT	CASSQDVPGQGTDTQYF
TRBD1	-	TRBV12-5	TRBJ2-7	TGTGCTAGTGGTTTGAGATTGACAGGGGACGAGCAGTACTTC	CASGLRLTGDEQYF
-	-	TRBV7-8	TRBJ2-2	TGTGCCAGCAGCTCGCTCCCGGGACAAAGAACCGGGGAGCTGTTTTTT	CASSSLPGQRTGELFF
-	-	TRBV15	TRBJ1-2	TGTGCCACCAGCAAAGACCTTCAGGGTTTCTATGGCTACACCTTC	CATSKDLQGFYGYTF
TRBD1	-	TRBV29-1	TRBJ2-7	TGCAGCGCTCTTGGGACAGGGATTTCCTACGAGCAGTACTTC	CSALGTGISYEQYF
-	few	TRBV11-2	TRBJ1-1	TGTGCCAGCAGCTTTTCAGCAAACACTGAAGCTTTCTTT	CASSFSANTEAFF
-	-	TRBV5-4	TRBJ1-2	TGTGCCAGCAGCTCTGACAGCCCTCTAGAAGGCTACACCTTC	CASSSDSPLEGYTF
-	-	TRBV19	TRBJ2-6	TGTGCCAGTAGTATATTAGGGCTGGAAGAGAGCTCTGGGGCCAACGTCCTGACTTTC	CASSILGLEESSGANVLTF
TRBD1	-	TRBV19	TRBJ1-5	TGTGCCAGCACCACCAGAGGACAGGCCGGAAATCAGCCCCAGCATTTT	CASTTRGQAGNQPQHF
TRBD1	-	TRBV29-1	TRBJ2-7	TGCAGCGTTGGGTCGGACAGGGGCTCCTACGAGCAGTACTTC	CSVGSDRGSYEQYF
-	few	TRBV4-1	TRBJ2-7	TGCGCCAGCAGCCAAGATTCCGGCAGGCCCTCCTACGAGCAGTACTTC	CASSQDSGRPSYEQYF
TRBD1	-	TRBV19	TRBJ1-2	TGTGCCAGTAGTAACAGGGGAGGCACTGGCTACACCTTC	CASSNRGGTGYTF
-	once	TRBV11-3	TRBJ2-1	TGTGCCAGCAGCCCAGGCCACGCGGCTAGCGATTGGGACAATGAGCAGTTCTTC	CASSPGHAASDWDNEQFF
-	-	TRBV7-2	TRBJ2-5	TGTGCCAGCAGCTTAGGTGGGAGCACTCAAGAGACCCAGTACTTC	CASSLGGSTQETQYF
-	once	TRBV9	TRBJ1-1	TGTGCCAGCAGCCCTCGAGGAGGGGGGCGGAACACTGAAGCTTTCTTT	CASSPRGGGRNTEAFF